A selection of T cell receptor beta chains follows, all from one sample in a study of spatial heterogeneity in lung cancer. From the 5' RACE reads, TCRdb called clonotypes with MiXCR, one entry per CDR3 protein. The data contain some 25,000 distinct CDR3 sequences, approximately 4.7% of them seen just once; the ten biggest clones take up about 5.5%. Sequenced material: PBMCs, taken at surgery. The receptors derive from a male donor with early-stage non-small cell lung cancer. Each CDR3 is given with its conserved first and last residue. Fields, in order: clone size, D gene, V gene, J gene, CDR3 protein, CDR3 DNA. D genes are given only for firm matches. Not every row has a clone size; where given, it reads once, few, many or a size class.

>many|.|TRBV6-5|TRBJ1-2
CASSPFQGYGYTF
TGTGCCAGCAGCCCCTTTCAGGGCTATGGCTACACCTTC
>many|.|TRBV7-3|TRBJ2-7
CASSTSQGREQYF
TGTGCCAGCAGTACTTCACAGGGCCGCGAGCAGTACTTC
>many|TRBD2|TRBV20-1|TRBJ2-3
CSAPGLAGTDTQYF
TGCAGTGCTCCCGGACTAGCAGGGACAGATACGCAGTATTTT
>many|TRBD2|TRBV11-1|TRBJ2-2
CASSYPLAGGGTGELFF
TGTGCCAGCAGCTACCCCCTAGCGGGAGGGGGCACCGGGGAGCTGTTTTTT
>many|TRBD1|TRBV5-1|TRBJ1-1
CASSRGQGTEAFF
TGCGCCAGCAGCAGGGGACAGGGCACTGAAGCTTTCTTT
>many|TRBD1|TRBV6-5|TRBJ1-1
CASRESDRLNTEAFF
TGTGCCAGCAGGGAATCGGACAGGCTGAACACTGAAGCTTTCTTT
>many|TRBD1|TRBV6-5|TRBJ2-2
CASRSKHRRTGVETGELFF
TGTGCCAGCAGGAGCAAGCACCGAAGAACAGGGGTCGAGACCGGGGAGCTGTTTTTT
>few|TRBD2|TRBV10-3|TRBJ2-5
CAISEPSGGPGEETQYF
TGTGCCATCAGTGAACCTAGCGGGGGGCCAGGGGAGGAGACCCAGTACTTC
>many|.|TRBV7-3|TRBJ2-7
CASSAGGAPSYEQYF
TGTGCCAGCAGCGCCGGCGGGGCCCCATCCTACGAGCAGTACTTC
>many|.|TRBV6-4|TRBJ2-3
CASSEGAEDTQYF
TGTGCCAGCAGTGAGGGGGCAGAAGATACGCAGTATTTT
>many|TRBD2|TRBV3-1|TRBJ2-7
CASGSAGAYEQYF
TGTGCCAGCGGATCAGCGGGGGCCTACGAGCAGTACTTC
>many|TRBD2|TRBV18|TRBJ2-3
CASSSGGSDTQYF
TGTGCCAGCTCTAGCGGGGGCTCAGATACGCAGTATTTT
>many|.|TRBV6-5|TRBJ2-5
CASSYSRGQETQYF
TGTGCCAGCAGTTACTCTCGGGGACAAGAGACCCAGTACTTC
>many|.|TRBV20-1|TRBJ1-6
CSARDLRGSSYNSPLHF
TGCAGTGCTAGAGATTTGCGGGGAAGCTCCTATAATTCACCCCTCCACTTT
>many|.|TRBV12-3/TRBV12-4|TRBJ1-1
CASSRDVRTEAFF
TGTGCCAGCAGTCGGGACGTCCGCACTGAAGCTTTCTTT
>.|TRBD1|TRBV6-6|TRBJ1-6
CASVVGQNSPLHF
TGTGCCTCCGTAGTGGGACAGAATTCACCCCTCCACTTT
>many|TRBD2|TRBV6-2/TRBV6-3|TRBJ2-5
CASSYSGTSLWGQETQYF
TGTGCCAGCAGTTACAGCGGGACTAGTCTTTGGGGACAAGAGACCCAGTACTTC
>many|TRBD1|TRBV4-1|TRBJ1-6
CASSQEARGLGSPLHF
TGCGCCAGCAGCCAAGAGGCCAGGGGGCTGGGTTCACCCCTCCACTTT
>.|.|TRBV19|TRBJ1-5
CASSGRVQPQHF
TGTGCCAGTAGTGGCAGGGTCCAGCCCCAGCATTTT
>medium-sized|.|TRBV12-3/TRBV12-4|TRBJ2-5
CATLNDGGGETQYF
TGTGCCACCCTGAACGACGGGGGAGGCGAGACCCAGTACTTC